The 30 T cell receptor beta chains presented below share a single source sample, sequenced in a study of cytomegalovirus exposure and HLA in healthy donors. Repertoires were generated with immunoSEQ multiplex PCR, while TCRdb's copy carries only in-frame clones and drops some. The sample includes some 250,000 clones, 90% of them seen just once. The source material was PBMCs. These receptors all stem from a woman aged 18-30 years in good health and CMV-seronegative.

The chain has TRBV4-1 and TRBJ2-1, with TRBD1 identical over 9 bases. The CDR3 length is 16 residues. The V gene's germline CDR1 is MGHRA and CDR2 YSYEKL. Germline trimming cut 5 bases from V and 4 bases from J; bases unmatched to any gene: 9. Written as DNA, the CDR3 is TGCGCCAGCAGCTCTACACAGGGGGCCCTATACAATGAGCAGTTCTTC. Its translation: CASSSTQGALYNEQFF.

The V and J genes are TRBV25-1 and TRBJ2-3, with TRBD1 matching over 7 bases. The junction had 16 bases not matched to a gene; V was cut back by 2 bases and J by 5 bases. CDR3 size: 18 residues. Looked up from germline, CDR1 is MGHDK and CDR2 is SYGVNS. CDR3 DNA: TGTGCCAGCAGTGAAACCGGGACAGCGCTGGTTCGGGGAGATACGCAGTATTTT. This codes for CASSETGTALVRGDTQYF.

This clone was recorded once. The junction differs from germline at one of its ends, possibly a read error. V usage is TRBV20-1 and J usage is TRBJ2-5, with 8 positions matching TRBD2. In germline, CDR1 is DFQATT, CDR2 SNEGSKA (reference sequence). This CDR3 spans 11 amino acids. CDR3 sequence: CSGATQETQYF. Written as DNA, the CDR3 is TGTAGCGGGGCAACTCAAGAGACCCAGTACTTC.

This clone showed up just once. The chain has TRBV9 and TRBJ2-7, with D possibly TRBD2 on 6 matching bases. Per the germline V gene, CDR1 is SGDLS and CDR2 is YYNGEE. The CDR3 runs to 12 residues. With 4 bases removed from V and 3 bases from J, the gap between germline ends came to 8 bases. This CDR3 reads CASSPGGYEQYF. In DNA, the CDR3 is TGTGCCAGCAGCCCCGGGGGCTACGAGCAGTACTTC.

This chain connects TRBV11-2 to TRBJ1-4; 8 nucleotides match TRBD1. There are 17 residues in the CDR3. With V trimmed by 5 bases and J by 8 bases, 16 bases remained unmatched. The germline V gene encodes CDR1 SGHAT and CDR2 FQNNGV. The CDR3 coding sequence is TGTGCCAGCAGCCCAGGGGGGCCAGGACAGGGTGGGGAAAAACTGTTTTTT. Amino acids: CASSPGGPGQGGEKLFF.

The chain combines TRBV27 with TRBJ2-3, with D possibly matching TRBD1 (6 bases). This CDR3 comprises 15 residues. V was trimmed by 8 bases and J by 2 bases, leaving 17 bases between them. Looked up from germline, CDR1 is MNHEY and CDR2 is SMNVEV (reference sequence). CDR3 region: CASGRTVSFTDTQYF. The CDR3, as DNA: TGTGCCAGCGGAAGGACAGTTTCATTCACAGATACGCAGTATTTT.

The chain uses TRBV25-1 and TRBJ2-3, with 8 nucleotides matching TRBD1. Germline loops: CDR1 MGHDK, CDR2 SYGVNS. V was clipped by 4 bases and J by 3 bases; unmatched bases: 6. This CDR3 has 15 amino acids. The CDR3 is CASSVRQGWTDTQYF. The CDR3 coding sequence is TGTGCCAGCAGTGTAAGACAGGGGTGGACAGATACGCAGTATTTT. The complete variable domain, with remaining parts taken from reference TRBV25-1 and TRBJ2-3, reads EADIYQTPRYLVIGTGKKITLECSQTMGHDKMYWYQQDPGMELHLIHYSYGVNSTEKGDLSSESTVSRIRTEHFPLTLESARPSHTSQYLCASSVRQGWTDTQYFGPGTRLTVL.

The chain is built from TRBV28 and TRBJ2-1, with 8 nucleotides matching TRBD2. There are 16 residues in the CDR3. Germline V gene sequence: CDR1 MDHEN, CDR2 SYDVKM. J was trimmed by 0 bases and V by 1 base; bases with no gene match: 2. CDR3 residues: CASSLYGGASYNEQFF. In DNA, the CDR3 is TGTGCCAGCAGTTTATACGGGGGGGCCTCCTACAATGAGCAGTTCTTC.

V gene TRBV4-1 combines with J gene TRBJ1-3; D is perhaps TRBD1 (6 bases). V lost 2 bases to trimming and J lost 7 bases, with 21 bases between them. Germline CDR1 is MGHRA and CDR2 is YSYEKL. The CDR3 runs 17 residues. The CDR3 protein is CASSQNTALRGLNTIYF. The CDR3 DNA follows: TGCGCCAGCAGCCAAAATACCGCGCTGCGGGGGCTCAACACCATATATTTT.

The chain has TRBV5-1 and TRBJ2-7, with 13 bases matching TRBD2. This CDR3 has 17 residues. V shed 5 bases, J shed 4 bases, and the junction held 12 bases outside the gene matches. The germline V gene has CDR1 SGHRS and CDR2 YFSETQ. In DNA form, the CDR3 reads TGCGCCAGCAGTCAGACTAGCGGGGGGCCTCTTTTTTACGAGCAGTACTTC. Translating gives CASSQTSGGPLFYEQYF.

This clone was seen just once. This chain links TRBV6-5 with TRBJ1-1, with 8 bases aligning to TRBD1. Per the germline V gene, CDR1 is MNHEY and CDR2 is SVGAGI. This CDR3 comprises 15 residues. The J segment lost 4 bases and the V segment lost 5 bases, leaving 9 bases of the junction unmatched. The CDR3 sequence is CASSPRTGLGTEAFF. DNA of the CDR3: TGTGCCAGCAGTCCCCGGACAGGGTTGGGCACTGAAGCTTTCTTT.

This chain connects TRBV28 to TRBJ1-4; 9 bases line up with TRBD1. Germline values: CDR1 MDHEN, CDR2 SYDVKM. V shed 3 bases and J 8 bases; nucleotides not matched to a gene: 13. This CDR3 has 17 residues. DNA of the CDR3: TGTGCCAGCAGTTTTCTCGGGACAGGGAGGGGAAGCGAAAAACTGTTTTTT. Amino acids: CASSFLGTGRGSEKLFF.

The chain carries TRBV10-2 and TRBJ2-7; 7 bases fit TRBD1. The trim removed 8 bases at V and 5 bases at J, leaving 15 bases unmatched. CDR3 length equals 15 residues. Germline-derived CDR1 and CDR2 are WSHSY and SAAADI. Written as DNA, the CDR3 is TGCGCCAGCCTCGACTTGGGACAGCTGCGTCACGAGCAGTACTTC. This encodes CASLDLGQLRHEQYF.

The chain combines TRBV4-2 with TRBJ1-2; possibly TRBD1 for D (6 bases). Germline CDR1 is LGHNA and CDR2 is YNFKEQ. Trimming stripped 0 bases from V and 4 bases from J, with 15 bases between. CDR3 length: 16 amino acids. The CDR3 nucleotides read TGTGCCAGCAGCCAAGATGAGGCAGGGGAAGGCTATGGCTACACCTTC. This codes for CASSQDEAGEGYGYTF.

The chain couples TRBV28 to TRBJ2-7; no clear D. Trimming removed 6 bases at V and 3 bases at J, with 9 bases between. Germline values: CDR1 MDHEN, CDR2 SYDVKM. This CDR3 is 12 amino acids long. The CDR3 loop reads CASSLEDYEQYF. The DNA of the CDR3 is TGTGCCAGCAGCCTAGAAGACTACGAGCAGTACTTC.

This clone was picked up one time. The chain employs TRBV7-9 and TRBJ2-1; D remains unclear. This CDR3 is 11 amino acids long. Per germline, CDR1 SEHNR and CDR2 FQNEAQ (reference sequence). Deletions cut 8 bases from V and 3 bases from J, with 5 bases between. The CDR3 DNA follows: TGTGCCAGCCGCAGCTACAATGAGCAGTTCTTC. Translating gives CASRSYNEQFF.

V is TRBV7-9 and J is TRBJ2-3; D not certain. Germline assignment: CDR1 SEHNR and CDR2 FQNEAQ (reference sequence). The V end lost 1 base, the J end lost 0 bases, and 11 bases lay between the germline ends. The CDR3 is made up of 16 amino acids. CDR3 sequence reads: CASSLVGRRSTDTQYF. For the CDR3, the DNA is TGTGCCAGCAGCTTAGTGGGCCGACGCAGCACAGATACGCAGTATTTT.

The chain uses TRBV30 and TRBJ1-4; a possible D gene is TRBD1 (5 bases). This CDR3 spans 16 amino acids. V was clipped by 3 bases and J by 1 base, with 15 bases between them. Germline V gene sequence: CDR1 GTSNPN, CDR2 SVGIG (reference sequence). CDR3 nucleotides: TGTGCCTGGAGCCGGGGTGTGGGGGGAACTAATGAAAAACTGTTTTTT. Residues: CAWSRGVGGTNEKLFF.

This clone was observed a single time. V is TRBV9 and J is TRBJ2-2; tentatively, D is TRBD2 (5 bases). The CDR3 contains 15 residues. Trimming cost V 0 bases and J 1 base, with 7 bases left between them. Germline loops: CDR1 SGDLS, CDR2 YYNGEE. CDR3 nucleotide sequence: TGTGCCAGCAGCGTAGCCACTAGGAACACCGGGGAGCTGTTTTTT. Encoded protein: CASSVATRNTGELFF. The whole variable domain, remainder taken from reference TRBV9 and TRBJ2-2, is DSGVTQTPKHLITATGQRVTLRCSPRSGDLSVYWYQQSLDQGLQFLIQYYNGEERAKGNILERFSAQQFPDLHSELNLSSLELGDSALYFCASSVATRNTGELFFGEGSRLTVL.

This clone was recorded once. V gene TRBV28 combines with J gene TRBJ2-4; 11 positions agree with TRBD1. Germline V gives CDR1 MDHEN, CDR2 SYDVKM. The CDR3 covers 18 residues. The V gene end was trimmed by 6 bases and the J gene end by 0 bases; junction bases not matched to a gene: 10. The CDR3 sequence is CASSPGQGVPIAKNIQYF. CDR3 sequence (DNA): TGTGCCAGCAGCCCGGGACAGGGGGTGCCCATAGCCAAAAACATTCAGTACTTC.

V usage is TRBV7-2 and J usage is TRBJ1-3; 8 positions agree with TRBD1. The length of the CDR3 is 17 residues. CDR1 and CDR2 (germline): SGHTA, FQGNSA. V shed 0 bases, J shed 0 bases, and the junction held 4 bases outside the gene matches. The CDR3 coding sequence is TGTGCCAGCAGCTTAGCTGGACAGGGAAGCTCTGGAAACACCATATATTTT. It codes for CASSLAGQGSSGNTIYF.

The genes are TRBV7-2 and TRBJ1-1; D gene unclear. Germline CDR1 is SGHTA and CDR2 is FQGNSA. Trimming removed 2 bases at V and 10 bases at J, with 8 bases between. The CDR3 extends over 11 amino acids. CDR3 in amino acids: CASSLSAGAFF. CDR3 DNA: TGTGCCAGCAGCTTATCCGCAGGAGCTTTCTTT. The full variable domain, in which reference TRBV7-2 and TRBJ1-1 provide the parts outside the CDR3, is GAGVSQSPSNKVTEKGKDVELRCDPISGHTALYWYRQSLGQGLEFLIYFQGNSAPDKSGLPSDRFSAERTGGSVSTLTIQRTQQEDSAVYLCASSLSAGAFFGQGTRLTVV.

This sequence joins TRBV6-5 and TRBJ2-5; 9 bases map to TRBD1. V trimming: 6 bases; J trimming: 5 bases; junction bases outside the gene matches: 10. This CDR3 comprises 15 residues. CDR1 is MNHEY, CDR2 SVGAGI, per germline. The CDR3 spells CASSRSGTGLETQYF. As DNA, the CDR3 is TGTGCCAGCAGCCGGTCCGGGACAGGGCTGGAGACCCAGTACTTC.

The J gene is TRBJ2-3, the V gene TRBV7-9; D ambiguous. The CDR3 has 15 residues. V was shortened by 1 base and J by 0 bases, with 8 bases between the two germline ends. Per germline, CDR1 SEHNR and CDR2 FQNEAQ (reference sequence). As DNA, the CDR3 is TGTGCCAGCAGCTTAGAGAGAGCCAGCACAGATACGCAGTATTTT. It is translated as CASSLERASTDTQYF.

V and J are TRBV6-1 and TRBJ1-5; 10 bases line up with TRBD1. From germline, CDR1 is MNHNS and CDR2 SASEGT. V was pared by 1 base and J by 6 bases, with 3 bases of the junction left unmatched. The CDR3 contains 15 residues. The CDR3 loop is CASSEGTGGVQPQHF. The CDR3 DNA is TGTGCCAGCAGTGAAGGGACAGGGGGAGTTCAGCCCCAGCATTTT.

This clone occurred once. The chain uses TRBV7-9 and TRBJ2-2; D gene ambiguous. Germline-derived CDR1 and CDR2 are SEHNR and FQNEAQ (reference sequence). Trimming stripped 2 bases from V and 4 bases from J, with 17 bases between. This CDR3 comprises 17 residues. The CDR3 is CASSLFPALPATGELFF. In nucleotides, the CDR3 is TGTGCCAGCAGCTTATTTCCGGCACTACCGGCCACCGGGGAGCTGTTTTTT.

The rearrangement joins TRBV19 to TRBJ1-5; D perhaps matches TRBD1 (5 bases). With 4 bases removed from V and 7 bases from J, the gap between germline ends came to 14 bases. There are 14 residues in the CDR3. CDR1 and CDR2 from the germline V gene are LNHDA and SQIVND (reference sequence). The CDR3 coding sequence is TGTGCCAGTAGTACGTTGGGGGGGAGGCAGCCCCAGCATTTT. Encoded protein: CASSTLGGRQPQHF.

CDR3 amino acids: CASSSRTSSYQETQYF. The CDR3 bases are TGTGCCAGCAGCTCAAGGACTAGCAGCTACCAAGAGACCCAGTACTTC. The chain has TRBV9 and TRBJ2-5, with 8 bases that match TRBD2. The CDR3 is made up of 16 amino acids. Germline V CDR1 and CDR2: SGDLS, YYNGEE. V lost 4 bases to trimming and J lost 0 bases; unmatched junction nucleotides: 8.

The chain is built from TRBV6-1 and TRBJ2-7; 10 bases fit TRBD1. The V gene's germline CDR1 is MNHNS and CDR2 SASEGT. The CDR3 is made up of 13 amino acids. V lost 7 bases and J lost 4; bases outside the gene matches: 4. Here the CDR3 DNA reads TGTGCCAGCAAGGGGACAGGGGTTTACGAGCAGTACTTC. Protein sequence: CASKGTGVYEQYF.

DNA of the CDR3: TGTGCCAGCAGCTTAGTGGGCGACAGCGCCTACGAGCAGTACGTC. It translates to CASSLVGDSAYEQYV. This chain joins TRBV7-9 and TRBJ2-7, with D tentatively TRBD1 (5 bases). Germline V lookup: CDR1 SEHNR, CDR2 FQNEAQ (reference sequence). V was clipped by 1 base and J by 2 bases, with 12 bases between them. The CDR3 has 15 amino acids.